This T cell receptor (beta chain) was recovered during a study of blood T cells in healthy people across ages. No fewer than 5 micrograms of total RNA were isolated from every sample. Looked up from germline, CDR1 is SGHVS and CDR2 is FNYEAQ. Trimming removed 3 bases from V and 0 bases from J, with 20 bases in between. This CDR3 contains 19 residues. Primed by a sample-barcoded 5' primer and a J-beta primer mix, a second PCR proceeded for about 6 to 12 cycles. TCRdb re-derived calls from the 5' RACE reads in MiXCR, one entry per CDR3 protein. This table holds about 750,000 distinct CDR3 sequences, 53% found once.

The sequenced sample was blood. The chain joins TRBV7-6 to TRBJ1-4; D is ambiguous. The TCR comes from a man at least 80 years old in good health. For the CDR3, the DNA is TGTGCCAGCAGCTTCCACCTCACCTGGGGTCTGGCAACTAATGAAAAACTGTTTTTT. This codes for CASSFHLTWGLATNEKLFF. The whole variable domain, remainder taken from reference TRBV7-6 and TRBJ1-4, is GAGVSQSPRYKVTKRGQDVALRCDPISGHVSLYWYRQALGQGPEFLTYFNYEAQQDKSGLPNDRFSAERPEGSISTLTIQRTEQRDSAMYRCASSFHLTWGLATNEKLFFGSGTQLSVL.